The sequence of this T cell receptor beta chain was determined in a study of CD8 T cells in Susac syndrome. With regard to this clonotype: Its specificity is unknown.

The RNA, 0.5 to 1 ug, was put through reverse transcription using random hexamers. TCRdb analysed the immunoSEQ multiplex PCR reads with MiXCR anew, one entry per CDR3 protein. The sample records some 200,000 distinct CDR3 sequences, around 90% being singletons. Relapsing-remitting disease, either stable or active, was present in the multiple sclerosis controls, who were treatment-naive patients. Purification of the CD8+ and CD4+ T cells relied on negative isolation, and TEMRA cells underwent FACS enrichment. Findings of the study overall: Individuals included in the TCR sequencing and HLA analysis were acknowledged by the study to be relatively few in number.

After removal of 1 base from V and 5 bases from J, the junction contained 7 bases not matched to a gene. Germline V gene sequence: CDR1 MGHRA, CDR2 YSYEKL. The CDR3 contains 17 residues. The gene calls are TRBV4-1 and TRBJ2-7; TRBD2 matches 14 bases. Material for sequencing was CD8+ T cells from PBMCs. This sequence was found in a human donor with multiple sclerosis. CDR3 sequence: CASSQVTAGLAGDEQYF. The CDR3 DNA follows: TGCGCCAGCAGCCAAGTGACCGCGGGACTAGCGGGAGACGAGCAGTACTTC.